The count of the clone carrying this T cell receptor beta chain is one. These data are taken from a study of PD-L1 blockade in urothelial cancer. Spiking each PCR with synthetic TCR analog templates was performed. Assay used: immunoSEQ multiplex PCR; TCRdb lists only in-frame clones, some missing. The sample lists under 150,000 clones; about 89% were seen once. Regarding time point: peripheral blood 6 weeks after treatment start. This TCR was sampled from a man in his sixties with urothelial cancer. The starting material was PBMCs, obtained around atezolizumab (anti-PD-L1) treatment.

CDR3: CASRWASGLYNEQFF. The CDR3 DNA follows: TGCGCCAGCAGGTGGGCTAGCGGGCTTTACAATGAGCAGTTCTTC. The chain has TRBV5-1 and TRBJ2-1, with 8 bases that match TRBD2. The V segment lost 5 bases and the J segment 4 bases; nucleotides outside the gene matches: 8. The CDR3 sequence is 15 residues long. The germline V gene encodes CDR1 SGHRS and CDR2 YFSETQ.